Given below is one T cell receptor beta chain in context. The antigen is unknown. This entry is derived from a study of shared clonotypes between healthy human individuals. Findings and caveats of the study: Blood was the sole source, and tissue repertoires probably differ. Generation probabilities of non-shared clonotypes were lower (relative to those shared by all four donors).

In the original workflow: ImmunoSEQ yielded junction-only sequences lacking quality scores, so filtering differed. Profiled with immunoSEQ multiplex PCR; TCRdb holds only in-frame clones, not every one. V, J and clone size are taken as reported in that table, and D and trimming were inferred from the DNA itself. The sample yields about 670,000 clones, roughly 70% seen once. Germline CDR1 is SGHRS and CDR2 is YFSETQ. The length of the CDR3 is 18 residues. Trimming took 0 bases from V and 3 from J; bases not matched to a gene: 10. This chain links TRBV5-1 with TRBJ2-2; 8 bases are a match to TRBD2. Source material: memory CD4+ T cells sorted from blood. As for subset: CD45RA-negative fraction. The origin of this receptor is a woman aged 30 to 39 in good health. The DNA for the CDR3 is TGCGCCAGCAGCTTGGTTCCGGGAGGGCCAATATACACCGGGGAGCTGTTTTTT. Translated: CASSLVPGGPIYTGELFF.